Listed below are T cell receptor beta chains from one sample, sequenced in a study of blood T cell repertoires in COVID-19. The data were produced by immunoSEQ multiplex PCR, yet TCRdb's version contains in-frame clones alone and is incomplete. The profile shows around 130,000 clones, around four fifths of them singletons. Material: peripheral blood. These receptors were obtained from an elderly woman with acute or convalescent COVID-19. Each CDR3 is given with its conserved first and last residue. Part of the rows lack a size; the others show once, few, many or a class for expanded clones.

v_call,clone_size,cdr3_aa
TRBV27,NA,CASSPRLAGGHNEQFF
TRBV28,NA,CASRDTGSRVYGAFF
TRBV11-3,NA,CASSLGAAGGQTDTQYF
TRBV27,NA,CASSPTPQPSRNYGYTF
TRBV5-1,many,CASSILGQQTYEQYF
TRBV15,NA,CATSGGTGSSYEQYF
TRBV19,NA,CASSNALASGEDFTDTQYF
TRBV6-1,NA,CASSEGWTSGRALYF
TRBV5-1,NA,CASSLRGGKREADTQYF
TRBV29-1,NA,CSVDVGQGTDTQYF
TRBV28,few,CASSDPRAYGYTF
TRBV6-1,NA,CASSEGGGNTEAFF
TRBV11-3,NA,CASSSQGAGGTDTQYF
TRBV3-1/TRBV3-2,once,CASSDGVGADTQYF
TRBV5-4,NA,CASSVDRGIAETQYF
TRBV28,NA,CASREGTGGGGTEAFF
TRBV27,NA,CASSSSAEDEQFF
TRBV29-1,NA,CSASGTSGGLPNEQFF
TRBV7-3,NA,CASSLTRMDRAASGANVLTF
TRBV30,NA,CAWRYPGQGDAPAGYTF
TRBV5-1,NA,CASSPDRGFGELFF
TRBV19,NA,CASTLTGSSGNTIYF
TRBV5-1,NA,CASSSTGAGAQHF
TRBV19,NA,CASSRLGGAISYEQYF
TRBV18,NA,CASSEEQGWTEAFF
TRBV13,NA,CASSGGAGALYEQYF
TRBV18,NA,CASSAGQGAKETQYF
TRBV6-2/TRBV6-3,NA,CASSPNLQREVPGISYEQYF
TRBV24-1,NA,CATSDPGTGRDEQFF
TRBV10-3,NA,CAISESRLAAAFLYNEQFF
TRBV27,NA,CASSLVVAGTYEQYF
TRBV7-2,NA,CASSLRSQRRQFF
TRBV7-9,NA,CASRPLAGGGWGADTQYF
TRBV7-2,NA,CASSRGPNTDTQYF
TRBV27,NA,CASRRQGPVGGELFF
TRBV28,NA,CASSLDDGPAF
TRBV5-1,NA,CASSRTSGWQETQYF
TRBV5-1,NA,CASSYGGTSGRETQYF
TRBV6-2/TRBV6-3,NA,CASSSNRGTEAFF
TRBV19,NA,CASSLGGSGELFF
TRBV7-9,once,CASSFKQGDRETQYF
TRBV6-5,NA,CASKLDRGGETQYF
TRBV7-9,NA,CASSFFTWRGANVLYTQYF
TRBV6-2/TRBV6-3,NA,CASSAAQGAILNTEAFF
TRBV3-1/TRBV3-2,NA,CASSHGGLGYTDTQYF
TRBV29-1,NA,CSAGSGNQPQHF
TRBV7-8,NA,CASSSEVDSGNTIYF
TRBV24-1,NA,CATSDPRQGWHNEQFF
TRBV10-3,NA,CAIRPGQNTEAFF
TRBV11-3,NA,CASSQGRLRGDLTDTQYF
TRBV4-1,NA,CASSHILGQGAGEQYF
TRBV18,once,CASSLRPGLETQYF
TRBV3-1/TRBV3-2,few,CASSQLSSSYNSPLHF
TRBV7-8,NA,CASSLLVGTSDYEQYF